These T cell receptor beta chains were read from a single sample in a study of shared clonotypes between healthy human individuals. Sequencing was performed with immunoSEQ multiplex PCR; in TCRdb, only in-frame clones are kept and a portion is missing. Of more than 2 million clones listed, 90% to 95% are singletons. Sample: naive CD4+ T cells sorted from blood. These receptor sequences come from a man in his late teens or twenties in good health. Both conserved end residues are part of each CDR3. The order of the fields is V gene, clone size, J gene, D gene, CDR3 DNA, CDR3 protein. The D gene is left open where the match is weak. The size entry is marked missing in some rows and otherwise reads once, few, many or a size class.

TRBV5-1	.	TRBJ1-3	TRBD1	TGCGCCAGCAGCGTTCGGACAGGGGCTGGAAACACCATATATTTT	CASSVRTGAGNTIYF
TRBV9	.	TRBJ1-3	TRBD1	TGTGCCAGCAGCCGCACAGGGGGTAACACTGGAAACACCATATATTTT	CASSRTGGNTGNTIYF
TRBV11-2	.	TRBJ1-2	.	TGTGCCAGCAGCTACCGAAGCTTTGGCGATGGCTACACCTTC	CASSYRSFGDGYTF
TRBV9	.	TRBJ2-7	.	TGTGCCAGCGGGAGTTTCAACGAGCAGTACTTC	CASGSFNEQYF
TRBV5-1	.	TRBJ2-3	TRBD1	TGCGCCAGCAGCTCTTCCGTGCTCACAGGGGGGACAGATACGCAGTATTTT	CASSSSVLTGGTDTQYF
TRBV7-2	.	TRBJ2-2	TRBD1	TGTGCCAGCAGTCTGGACAGGGTGAGCGGGGAGCTGTTTTTT	CASSLDRVSGELFF
TRBV14	.	TRBJ2-7	.	TGTGCCAGCAGCCAAGGCCCAGCCGTCCACGAGCAGTACTTC	CASSQGPAVHEQYF
TRBV5-1	.	TRBJ2-2	.	TGCGCCAGCAGCTTGGCTGGCCGTCAGAACACCGGGGAGCTGTTTTTT	CASSLAGRQNTGELFF
TRBV2	.	TRBJ1-3	.	TGTGCCAGCACGTTACAGCCGGCCCTTCTTTCTGGAAACACCATATATTTT	CASTLQPALLSGNTIYF
TRBV10-3	once	TRBJ2-1	.	TGTGCCATCAGTCACCCGACTGGAAACGATGAGCAGTTCTTC	CAISHPTGNDEQFF
TRBV7-6	.	TRBJ1-1	.	TGTGCCAGCAGCTTACGGGTTGGCACTGAAGCTTTCTTT	CASSLRVGTEAFF
TRBV5-4	.	TRBJ2-7	TRBD1	TGTGCCAGCAGCTCGGACAGGGTCAGCCACGAGCAGTACTTC	CASSSDRVSHEQYF
TRBV2	once	TRBJ1-4	.	TGTGCCAGCAGCACCGGGAGACTTAATGAAAAACTGTTTTTT	CASSTGRLNEKLFF
TRBV6-1	.	TRBJ1-6	TRBD1	TGTGCCAGCATCTTAGGACAGGGAGATTCACCCCTCCACTTT	CASILGQGDSPLHF
TRBV10-3	.	TRBJ2-5	.	TGTGCCATCAGTGTAGGCAGTCGGACAGAAGAGACCCAGTACTTC	CAISVGSRTEETQYF
TRBV7-2	.	TRBJ1-6	TRBD1	TGTGCCAGCAGCTTAGTTGCGGGACAGGGGGCGGGTTCACCCCTCCACTTT	CASSLVAGQGAGSPLHF
TRBV7-9	.	TRBJ1-6	.	TGTGCCAGCAGCTTAGGACAGCCTAATTCACCCCTCCACTTT	CASSLGQPNSPLHF
TRBV6-6	.	TRBJ2-1	.	TGTGCCAGCAGCCGCAAGGATCAGGGGAATGAGCAGTTCTTC	CASSRKDQGNEQFF
TRBV7-9	.	TRBJ1-4	TRBD1	TGTGCCAGCAGCTTAGTACAGGGGGCAGGCGAAAAACTGTTTTTT	CASSLVQGAGEKLFF
TRBV5-1	.	TRBJ2-3	TRBD1	TGCGCCAGCAGCATCGGACAGGGCCAAAGCACAGATACGCAGTATTTT	CASSIGQGQSTDTQYF
TRBV27	.	TRBJ2-5	TRBD2	TGTGCCAGCAGTTTATCGCGACTAGCGGGGCTGGTAGGGACCCAGTACTTC	CASSLSRLAGLVGTQYF
TRBV11-2	.	TRBJ2-5	TRBD1	TGTGCCAGCAGCTCAAGACAGGGACAAGAGACCCAGTACTTC	CASSSRQGQETQYF
TRBV19	.	TRBJ1-5	.	TGTGCCAGTAGTATAGCCGGGACAACCGTTGTTTCTAGCAATCAGCCCCAGCATTTT	CASSIAGTTVVSSNQPQHF
TRBV11-2	.	TRBJ2-3	.	TGTGCCAGCAGCTTAGTACTTGGGGATACGCAGTATTTT	CASSLVLGDTQYF
TRBV5-1	.	TRBJ1-1	TRBD1	TGCGCCAGCAGCTTGGATCCTGGGACAGGAAACACTGAAGCTTTCTTT	CASSLDPGTGNTEAFF
TRBV7-9	.	TRBJ2-3	.	TGTGCCAGCAGGAATGCGGGCCTGTCGGATTTT	CASRNAGLSDF
TRBV11-2	.	TRBJ1-2	.	TGTGCCAGCAGCTTAGGCAGCTCCTATGGCTACACCTTC	CASSLGSSYGYTF
TRBV11-2	.	TRBJ1-1	.	TGTGCCAGCAGCTTATCTGGGAATCGGAACACTGAAGCTTTCTTT	CASSLSGNRNTEAFF
TRBV28	.	TRBJ2-1	.	TGTGCCATCGGTAATACCAATGAGCAGTTCTTC	CAIGNTNEQFF
TRBV6-5	.	TRBJ2-7	TRBD1	TGTGCCAGCAGTTACCAAAGGACAGGAGCCTACGAGCAGTACTTC	CASSYQRTGAYEQYF
TRBV7-9	.	TRBJ2-5	TRBD2	TGTGCCAGCAGCCAAACACTAGCGGCGCAAGAGACCCAGTACTTC	CASSQTLAAQETQYF
TRBV2	.	TRBJ2-2	TRBD1	TGTGCCAGCTCGGGACAGGGTTTTAACACCGGGGAGCTGTTTTTT	CASSGQGFNTGELFF
TRBV6-6	.	TRBJ1-2	.	TGTGCCAGCAGTTACTCGAAGGGTCCGAGCTACACCTTC	CASSYSKGPSYTF
TRBV4-1	.	TRBJ1-5	.	TGCGCCAGCAGCCAAGGGGCGGGGTATCAGCCCCAGCATTTT	CASSQGAGYQPQHF
TRBV9	.	TRBJ1-1	TRBD1	TGTGCCAGCAGCGTAGGACCCACAGGGGTGAACACTGAAGCTTTCTTT	CASSVGPTGVNTEAFF
TRBV10-1	.	TRBJ2-2	TRBD2	TGCGCCAGCAGGCCGGGACTAGCGGGAGAATTAGGGCACACCGGGGAGCTGTTTTTT	CASRPGLAGELGHTGELFF
TRBV5-1	.	TRBJ1-5	.	TGCGCCAGCAGCCCGGGGGAAGCCGGGGGGCAGCCCCAGCATTTT	CASSPGEAGGQPQHF
TRBV4-2	.	TRBJ2-7	TRBD2	TGTGCCAGCAGCCAAGATCACCGCGTAGCGGGGGGCTACGAGCAGTACTTC	CASSQDHRVAGGYEQYF
TRBV7-2	.	TRBJ1-2	TRBD1	TGTGCCAGCAGCTTAGTTGGGACAGGGGGCTTTGATGGCTACACCTTC	CASSLVGTGGFDGYTF
TRBV28	.	TRBJ1-1	.	TGTGCCAGCAGTAACCTGCCTAGAACTTTCTTT	CASSNLPRTFF
TRBV6-6	.	TRBJ2-5	TRBD2	TGTGCCAGCAGTTACATCGGGGGGGAGACCCAGTACTTC	CASSYIGGETQYF